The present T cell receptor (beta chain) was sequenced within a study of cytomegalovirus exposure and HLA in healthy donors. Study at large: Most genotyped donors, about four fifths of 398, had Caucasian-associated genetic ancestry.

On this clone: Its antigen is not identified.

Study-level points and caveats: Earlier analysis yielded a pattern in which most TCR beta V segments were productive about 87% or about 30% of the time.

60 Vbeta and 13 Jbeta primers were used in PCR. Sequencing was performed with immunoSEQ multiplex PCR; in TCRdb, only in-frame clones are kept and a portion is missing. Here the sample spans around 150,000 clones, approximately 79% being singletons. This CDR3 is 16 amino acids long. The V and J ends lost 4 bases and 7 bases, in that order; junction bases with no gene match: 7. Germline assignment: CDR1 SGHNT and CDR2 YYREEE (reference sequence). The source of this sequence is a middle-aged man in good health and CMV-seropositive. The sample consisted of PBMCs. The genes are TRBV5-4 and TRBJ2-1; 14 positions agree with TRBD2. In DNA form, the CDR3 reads TGTGCCAGCAGCCCAACCCGGACTAGCGGGGGGAATGAGCAGTTCTTC. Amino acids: CASSPTRTSGGNEQFF.